This T cell receptor (beta chain) is from a study of CD8 T cells in Susac syndrome. Reverse transcription used about 0.45 to 1 ug RNA and random hexamers. MiXCR, applied by TCRdb to the immunoSEQ multiplex PCR reads, yields one record per CDR3 protein. The table includes approximately 160,000 distinct CDR3 sequences, about 96% detected once. Germline V gives CDR1 DFQATT, CDR2 SNEGSKA (reference sequence). The trim removed 5 bases at V and 6 bases at J, leaving 9 bases unmatched. This CDR3 region has 14 residues. This receptor was taken from a human donor with Susac syndrome. Sequencing input: CD4+ T cells from PBMCs. The rearrangement uses TRBV20-1 and TRBJ2-1, with 8 bases lining up with TRBD2. In DNA form, the CDR3 reads TGCAGTGCTTTAAACAGCGGGGGCTCCAATGAGCAGTTCTTC. Residues: CSALNSGGSNEQFF.